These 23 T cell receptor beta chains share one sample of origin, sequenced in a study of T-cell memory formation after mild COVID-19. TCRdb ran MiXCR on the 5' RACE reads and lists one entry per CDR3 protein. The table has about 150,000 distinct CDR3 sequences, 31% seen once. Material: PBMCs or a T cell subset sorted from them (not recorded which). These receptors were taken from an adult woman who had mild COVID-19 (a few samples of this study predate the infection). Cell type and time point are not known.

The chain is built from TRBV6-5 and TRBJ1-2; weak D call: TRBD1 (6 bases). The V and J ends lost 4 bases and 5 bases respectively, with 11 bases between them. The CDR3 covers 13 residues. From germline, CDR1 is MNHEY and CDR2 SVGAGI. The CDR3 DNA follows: TGTGCCAGCAGTTCCGGGACACCGTATGGCTACACCTTC. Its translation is CASSSGTPYGYTF.

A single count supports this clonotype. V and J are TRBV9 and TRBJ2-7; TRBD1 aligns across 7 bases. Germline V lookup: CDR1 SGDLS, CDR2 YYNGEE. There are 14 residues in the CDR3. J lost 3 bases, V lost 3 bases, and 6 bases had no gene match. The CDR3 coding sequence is TGTGCCAGCAGCGCCCGGGACAGCCTCTACGAGCAGTACTTC. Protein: CASSARDSLYEQYF.

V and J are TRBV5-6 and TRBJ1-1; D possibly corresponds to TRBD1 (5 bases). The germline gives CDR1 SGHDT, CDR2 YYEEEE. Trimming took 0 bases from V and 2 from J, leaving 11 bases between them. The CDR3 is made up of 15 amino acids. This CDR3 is CASSLGGRANTEAFF. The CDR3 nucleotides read TGTGCCAGCAGCTTGGGGGGCAGGGCCAACACTGAAGCTTTCTTT. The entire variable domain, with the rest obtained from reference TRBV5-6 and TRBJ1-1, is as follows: DAGVTQSPTHLIKTRGQQVTLRCSPKSGHDTVSWYQQALGQGPQFIFQYYEEEERQRGNFPDRFSGHQFPNYSSELNVNALLLGDSALYLCASSLGGRANTEAFFGQGTRLTVV.

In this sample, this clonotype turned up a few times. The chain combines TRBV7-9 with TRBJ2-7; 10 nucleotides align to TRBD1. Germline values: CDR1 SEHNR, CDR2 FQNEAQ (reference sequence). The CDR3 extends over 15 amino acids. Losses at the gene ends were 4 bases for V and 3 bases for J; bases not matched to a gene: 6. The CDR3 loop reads CASSSWGQGIYEQYF. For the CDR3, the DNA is TGTGCCAGCAGCTCATGGGGACAGGGGATCTACGAGCAGTACTTC.

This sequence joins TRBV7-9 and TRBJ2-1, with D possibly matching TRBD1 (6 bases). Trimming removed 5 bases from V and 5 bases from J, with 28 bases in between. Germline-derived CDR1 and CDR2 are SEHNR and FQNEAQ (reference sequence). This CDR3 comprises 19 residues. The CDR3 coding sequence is TGTGCCAGCAGCCCGACTCTCCCGACCGCTGAAGGACAGCACAATGAGCAGTTCTTC. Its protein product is CASSPTLPTAEGQHNEQFF.

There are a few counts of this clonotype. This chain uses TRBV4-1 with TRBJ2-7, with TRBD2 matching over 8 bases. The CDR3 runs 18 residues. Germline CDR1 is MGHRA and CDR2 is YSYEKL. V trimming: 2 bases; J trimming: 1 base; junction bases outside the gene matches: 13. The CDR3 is CASSQPTAGGRSSYEQYF. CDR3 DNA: TGCGCCAGCAGCCAACCCACCGCGGGGGGAAGATCATCCTACGAGCAGTACTTC.

The CDR3 sequence: CASSQYDRAYNEQFF. In nucleotides, the CDR3 is TGCGCCAGCAGCCAATACGACAGGGCATACAATGAGCAGTTCTTC. J is TRBJ2-1 and V is TRBV4-1; TRBD1 matches 7 bases. V was pared by 2 bases and J by 4 bases, with 5 bases of the junction left unmatched. This CDR3 has 15 residues. Germline CDR1 reads MGHRA; CDR2 reads YSYEKL.

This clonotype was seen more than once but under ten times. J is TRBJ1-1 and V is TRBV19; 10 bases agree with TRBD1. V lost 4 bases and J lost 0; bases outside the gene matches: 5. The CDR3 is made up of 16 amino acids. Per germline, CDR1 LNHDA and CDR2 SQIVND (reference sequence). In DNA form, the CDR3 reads TGTGCCAGTAGTACGCCGACAGGGGGCTTGAACACTGAAGCTTTCTTT. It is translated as CASSTPTGGLNTEAFF.

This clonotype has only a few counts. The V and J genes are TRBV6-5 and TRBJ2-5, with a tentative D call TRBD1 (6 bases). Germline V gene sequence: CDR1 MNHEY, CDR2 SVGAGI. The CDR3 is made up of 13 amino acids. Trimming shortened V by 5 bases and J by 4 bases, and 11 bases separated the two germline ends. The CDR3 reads CASSDMTGETQYF. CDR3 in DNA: TGTGCCAGCAGTGACATGACAGGAGAGACCCAGTACTTC.

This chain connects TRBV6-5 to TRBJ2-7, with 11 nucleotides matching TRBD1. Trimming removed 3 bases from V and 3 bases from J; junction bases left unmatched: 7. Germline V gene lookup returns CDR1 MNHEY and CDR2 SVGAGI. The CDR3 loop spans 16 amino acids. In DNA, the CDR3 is TGTGCCAGCAGTTATCGTAGGACAGGGGGCATCTACGAGCAGTACTTC. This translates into CASSYRRTGGIYEQYF.

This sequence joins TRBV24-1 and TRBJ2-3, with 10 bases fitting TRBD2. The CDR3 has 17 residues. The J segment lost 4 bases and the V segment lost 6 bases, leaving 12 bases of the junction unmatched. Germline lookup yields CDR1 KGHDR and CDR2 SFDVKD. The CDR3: CATSSLQREGRPDTQYF. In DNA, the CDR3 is TGTGCCACCAGTTCCCTCCAGCGGGAGGGCCGGCCAGATACGCAGTATTTT.

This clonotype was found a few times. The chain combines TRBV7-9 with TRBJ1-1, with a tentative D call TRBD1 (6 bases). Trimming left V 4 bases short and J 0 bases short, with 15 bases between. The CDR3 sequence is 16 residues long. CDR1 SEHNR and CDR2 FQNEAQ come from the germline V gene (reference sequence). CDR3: CASSSSGQYLNTEAFF. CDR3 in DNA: TGTGCCAGCAGCTCGAGTGGACAGTACTTGAACACTGAAGCTTTCTTT.

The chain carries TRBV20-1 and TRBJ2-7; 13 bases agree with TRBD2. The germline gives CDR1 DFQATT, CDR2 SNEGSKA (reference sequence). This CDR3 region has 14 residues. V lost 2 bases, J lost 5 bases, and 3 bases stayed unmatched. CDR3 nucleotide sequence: TGCAGTGCTAGATACGGGACTAGCGGGAACGAGCAGTACTTC. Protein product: CSARYGTSGNEQYF.

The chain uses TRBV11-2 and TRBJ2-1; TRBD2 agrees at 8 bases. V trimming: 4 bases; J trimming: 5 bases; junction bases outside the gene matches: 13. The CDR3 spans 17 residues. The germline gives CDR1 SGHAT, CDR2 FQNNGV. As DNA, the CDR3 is TGTGCCAGCAGCTCCCCTCTGAGCGGGGGATTCGACAATGAGCAGTTCTTC. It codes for CASSSPLSGGFDNEQFF.

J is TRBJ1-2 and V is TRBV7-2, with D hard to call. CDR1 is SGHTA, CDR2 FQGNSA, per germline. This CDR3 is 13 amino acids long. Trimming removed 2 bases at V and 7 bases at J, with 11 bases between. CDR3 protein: CASSLSGNSGYTF. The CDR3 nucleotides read TGTGCCAGCAGCTTAAGTGGTAATAGTGGCTACACCTTC.

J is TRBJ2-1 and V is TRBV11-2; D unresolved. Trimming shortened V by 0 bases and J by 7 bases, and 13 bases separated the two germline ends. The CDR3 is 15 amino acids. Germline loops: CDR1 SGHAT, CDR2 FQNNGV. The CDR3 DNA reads TGTGCCAGCAGCTTAGACGCTCAACCCGTTAATGAGCAGTTCTTC. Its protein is CASSLDAQPVNEQFF.

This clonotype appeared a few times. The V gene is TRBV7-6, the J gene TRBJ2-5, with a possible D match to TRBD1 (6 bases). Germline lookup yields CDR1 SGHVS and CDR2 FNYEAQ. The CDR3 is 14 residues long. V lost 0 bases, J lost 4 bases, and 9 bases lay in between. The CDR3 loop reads CASSLARGGETQYF. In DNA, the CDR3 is TGTGCCAGCAGCTTAGCCCGAGGGGGAGAGACCCAGTACTTC.

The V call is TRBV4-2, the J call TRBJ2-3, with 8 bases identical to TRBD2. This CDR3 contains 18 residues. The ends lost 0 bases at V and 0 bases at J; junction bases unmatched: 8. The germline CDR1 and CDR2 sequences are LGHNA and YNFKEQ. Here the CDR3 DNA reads TGTGCCAGCAGCCAAGATGGCCCGGGGGGGTCGAGCACAGATACGCAGTATTTT. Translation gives CASSQDGPGGSSTDTQYF.

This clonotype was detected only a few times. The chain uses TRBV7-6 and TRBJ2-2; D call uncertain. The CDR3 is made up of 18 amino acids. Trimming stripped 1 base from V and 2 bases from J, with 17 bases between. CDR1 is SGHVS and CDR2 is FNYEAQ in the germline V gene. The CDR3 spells CASSLEAFTVGNTGELFF. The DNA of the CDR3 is TGTGCCAGCAGCTTAGAAGCCTTCACGGTGGGAAACACCGGGGAGCTGTTTTTT.

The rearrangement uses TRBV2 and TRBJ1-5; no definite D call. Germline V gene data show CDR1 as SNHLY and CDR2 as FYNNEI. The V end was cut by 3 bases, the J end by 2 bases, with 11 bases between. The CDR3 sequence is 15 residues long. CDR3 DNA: TGTGCCAGCAGTGACCCCCAGGCCGGCAATCAGCCCCAGCATTTT. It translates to CASSDPQAGNQPQHF. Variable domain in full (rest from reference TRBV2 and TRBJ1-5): EPEVTQTPSHQVTQMGQEVILRCVPISNHLYFYWYRQILGQKVEFLVSFYNNEISEKSEIFDDQFSVERPDGSNFTLKIRSTKLEDSAMYFCASSDPQAGNQPQHFGDGTRLSIL.

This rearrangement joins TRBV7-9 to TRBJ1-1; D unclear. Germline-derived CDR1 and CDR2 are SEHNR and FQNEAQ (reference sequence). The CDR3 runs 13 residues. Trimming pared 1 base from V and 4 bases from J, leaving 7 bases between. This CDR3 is CASSLVASTEAFF. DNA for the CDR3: TGTGCCAGCAGCTTAGTGGCCAGCACTGAAGCTTTCTTT. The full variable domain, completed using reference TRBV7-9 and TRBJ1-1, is DTGVSQNPRHKITKRGQNVTFRCDPISEHNRLYWYRQTLGQGPEFLTYFQNEAQLEKSRLLSDRFSAERPKGSFSTLEIQRTEQGDSAMYLCASSLVASTEAFFGQGTRLTVV.

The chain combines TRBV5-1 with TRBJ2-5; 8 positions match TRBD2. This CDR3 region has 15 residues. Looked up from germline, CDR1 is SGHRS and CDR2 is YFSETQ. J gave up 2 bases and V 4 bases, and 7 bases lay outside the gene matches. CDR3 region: CASSPAGGPQETQYF. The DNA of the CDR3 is TGCGCCAGCAGCCCCGCGGGGGGCCCGCAAGAGACCCAGTACTTC.

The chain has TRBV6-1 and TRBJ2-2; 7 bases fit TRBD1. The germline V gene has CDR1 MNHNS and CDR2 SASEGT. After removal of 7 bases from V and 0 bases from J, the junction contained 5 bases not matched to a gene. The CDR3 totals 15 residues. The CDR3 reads CASTEQGANTGELFF. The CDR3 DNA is TGTGCCAGCACGGAGCAGGGGGCGAACACCGGGGAGCTGTTTTTT.